Each of the 15 T cell receptor beta chains below was sequenced from the same sample in a study of control samples from healthy donors and cancer patients. Some clones are missing from TCRdb's copy, which holds only in-frame ones; the method was immunoSEQ multiplex PCR. The data hold around 97,000 clones, with around 89% observed a single time. Sequenced material: PBMCs. Receptors were obtained from a man aged 55 to 69 with lung cancer.

This sequence joins TRBV7-2 and TRBJ2-2; TRBD2 matches 8 bases. The junction had 8 bases not matched to a gene; V was cut back by 5 bases and J by 3 bases. This CDR3 has 16 residues. Germline V CDR1 and CDR2: SGHTA, FQGNSA. The CDR3 here is CASSPRGLVDTGELFF. The CDR3 DNA sequence: TGTGCCAGCAGCCCTAGGGGACTAGTCGACACCGGGGAGCTGTTTTTT.

The chain links TRBV19 to TRBJ1-4, with 8 bases aligning to TRBD1. CDR3 length: 16 amino acids. After removal of 3 bases from V and 10 bases from J, the junction contained 13 bases not matched to a gene. Germline V lookup: CDR1 LNHDA, CDR2 SQIVND (reference sequence). The CDR3 is CASSISPRQGARKLFF. DNA for the CDR3: TGTGCCAGTAGTATTTCCCCTAGGCAGGGGGCACGAAAACTGTTTTTT.

This chain links TRBV6-5 with TRBJ2-7; maybe TRBD1 (6 bases). The germline V and J ends were trimmed by 0 bases and 1 base, with 10 bases remaining between them. Germline-derived CDR1 and CDR2 are MNHEY and SVGAGI. This CDR3 spans 15 amino acids. The CDR3 DNA sequence: TGTGCCAGCAGTTACTCGAGACAGGAGTCCTACGAGCAGTACTTC. It codes for CASSYSRQESYEQYF.

The chain recombines TRBV5-1 with TRBJ1-3; 7 bases map to TRBD1. CDR1 and CDR2 (germline): SGHRS, YFSETQ. The trim removed 4 bases at V and 2 bases at J, leaving 6 bases unmatched. The CDR3 length is 15 residues. This chain's CDR3 is CASSVEGTAGNTIYF. CDR3 nucleotides: TGCGCCAGCAGCGTGGAAGGGACAGCTGGAAACACCATATATTTT.

The chain employs TRBV5-1 and TRBJ1-2, with D unclear. V was clipped by 4 bases and J by 1 base, with 11 bases between them. Germline CDR1 and CDR2: SGHRS and YFSETQ. This CDR3 is built from 14 residues. DNA of the CDR3: TGCGCCAGCAGCCCCGGAGACGGTAACTATGGCTACACCTTC. Its translation is CASSPGDGNYGYTF.

The gene calls are TRBV3-1 (or the pseudogene TRBV3-2) and TRBJ1-2, with TRBD1 as a possible D gene (5 bases). Trimming left V 7 bases short and J 1 base short, with 19 bases between. The CDR3 consists of 16 residues. Germline V lookup: CDR1 LGHDT, CDR2 YNNKEL (reference sequence). The CDR3 DNA reads TGTGCCAGCACCTTTAAACCAGGAGGGGATAACTATGGCTACACCTTC. It translates to CASTFKPGGDNYGYTF.

V gene TRBV5-1 combines with J gene TRBJ2-1, with TRBD1 identical over 7 bases. The length of the CDR3 is 15 residues. Germline-derived CDR1 and CDR2 are SGHRS and YFSETQ. The trim removed 0 bases at V and 3 bases at J, leaving 3 bases unmatched. This chain's CDR3 is CASSLAGQLYNEQFF. CDR3 coding DNA: TGCGCCAGCAGCTTGGCGGGACAGCTCTACAATGAGCAGTTCTTC.

J is TRBJ2-2 and V is TRBV24-1; tentative D call: TRBD1 (6 bases). This CDR3 contains 15 residues. Per germline, CDR1 KGHDR and CDR2 SFDVKD. Trimming shortened V by 2 bases and J by 6 bases, and 12 bases separated the two germline ends. The CDR3, as DNA: TGTGCCACCAGTGATTCCAACAGGGCGGCCGGGGAGCTGTTTTTT. Protein product: CATSDSNRAAGELFF.

This chain links TRBV5-1 with TRBJ2-4, with unresolved D. Germline V CDR1 and CDR2: SGHRS, YFSETQ. The V end lost 0 bases, the J end lost 0 bases, and 7 bases lay between the germline ends. This CDR3 contains 15 residues. The CDR3 is CASSLGGGAKNIQYF. As DNA, the CDR3 is TGCGCCAGCAGCTTGGGCGGTGGAGCCAAAAACATTCAGTACTTC.

V is TRBV11-2 and J is TRBJ2-2; 7 bases map to TRBD1. Germline CDR1 is SGHAT and CDR2 is FQNNGV. The CDR3 is 17 residues long. V trimming: 4 bases; J trimming: 1 base; junction bases outside the gene matches: 9. DNA of the CDR3: TGTGCCAGCAGCTCCCCACAGGGGAAATTGAACACCGGGGAGCTGTTTTTT. It encodes CASSSPQGKLNTGELFF.

In this sample, this clone turned up once. The rearrangement links TRBV3-1 (or the pseudogene TRBV3-2) to TRBJ2-3, with TRBD1 matching over 7 bases. Germline-derived CDR1 and CDR2 are LGHDT and YNNKEL (reference sequence). Trimming took 3 bases from V and 8 from J; bases not matched to a gene: 11. This CDR3 is 15 amino acids long. CDR3 sequence: CASSQVGQTLRTQYF. CDR3 bases: TGTGCCAGCAGCCAGGTGGGACAGACTTTGCGTACGCAGTATTTT.

The chain uses TRBV5-1 and TRBJ1-1, with D possibly TRBD1 on 5 matching bases. V gave up 2 bases and J gave up 0 bases, with 14 bases separating them. From germline, CDR1 is SGHRS and CDR2 YFSETQ. The CDR3 spans 16 residues. CDR3 sequence (DNA): TGCGCCAGCAGCTTCCAGGGCGCGGTGATGAACACTGAAGCTTTCTTT. Translation: CASSFQGAVMNTEAFF.

The chain couples TRBV11-3 to TRBJ2-6; D not resolved. Looked up from germline, CDR1 is SGHNT and CDR2 is YENEEA. This CDR3 has 14 residues. The V gene lost 1 base and the J gene lost 0 bases, with 1 base spanning the gap. CDR3 region: CASSLGSGANVLTF. CDR3 nucleotides: TGTGCCAGCAGCTTAGGCTCTGGGGCCAACGTCCTGACTTTC.

The CDR3 loop reads CATSRGTGGLFNQPQHF. CDR3 nucleotide sequence: TGTGCCACCAGCAGGGGTACAGGGGGCCTCTTTAATCAGCCCCAGCATTTT. The chain is built from TRBV15 and TRBJ1-5, with TRBD1 matching 9 bases. J was trimmed by 4 bases and V by 3 bases; bases with no gene match: 10. Germline V gives CDR1 LNHNV, CDR2 YYDKDF (reference sequence). This CDR3 is built from 17 residues.

This chain uses TRBV5-1 with TRBJ1-4; maybe TRBD1 (6 bases). The CDR3 has 15 amino acids. From germline, CDR1 is SGHRS and CDR2 YFSETQ. V lost 0 bases and J 6 bases, leaving 12 bases between the germline ends. The CDR3 loop reads CASSLAGARDEKLFF. CDR3 sequence (DNA): TGCGCCAGCAGCTTGGCGGGGGCTAGGGATGAAAAACTGTTTTTT.